Below, 21 T cell receptor beta chains from the same sample are listed, as sequenced in a study of radiotherapy plus CTLA-4 blockade in lung cancer. Produced via immunoSEQ multiplex PCR; TCRdb's table is partial and in-frame only. The sample yields 80,000 or so clones, 78% seen once. The sequencing here drew on peripheral blood, taken from a patient treated with radiotherapy plus ipilimumab. The receptors shown here come from a human donor with non-small cell lung cancer who had a partial response to radiotherapy plus ipilimumab. Some clones in this sample may be carry-over from other donors' samples.

This clone was seen only once. This chain uses TRBV5-1 with TRBJ1-1; D unresolved. The CDR3 runs 12 residues. V was clipped by 4 bases and J by 5 bases, with 9 bases between them. Per the germline V gene, CDR1 is SGHRS and CDR2 is YFSETQ. CDR3: CASSPGRTEAFF. The CDR3 DNA sequence: TGCGCCAGCAGCCCTGGGAGGACTGAAGCTTTCTTT.

V usage is TRBV28 and J usage is TRBJ1-2; D is unclear. Looked up from germline, CDR1 is MDHEN and CDR2 is SYDVKM. The CDR3 runs 13 residues. The V and J ends lost 8 bases and 5 bases respectively, with 15 bases between them. For the CDR3, the DNA is TGTGCCAGCGAGTTTAGCCAGAGATATGGCTACACCTTC. It encodes CASEFSQRYGYTF.

This chain connects TRBV28 to TRBJ2-2; 7 bases align to TRBD2. This CDR3 is 13 amino acids long. V dropped 8 bases and J dropped 7; count of bases not matched to a gene: 7. Germline CDR1 reads MDHEN; CDR2 reads SYDVKM. CDR3 DNA: TGTGCCAGCGCTCGGGGGGAGGTCGGGGAGCTGTTTTTT. Amino acid sequence: CASARGEVGELFF.

The chain employs TRBV28 and TRBJ2-3; D gene unclear. CDR3 length equals 12 residues. Trimming left V 6 bases short and J 6 bases short, with 10 bases between. Germline CDR1 MDHEN, CDR2 SYDVKM. CDR3 nucleotides: TGTGCCAGCAGCCTATACTCGGATACGCAGTATTTT. Translated: CASSLYSDTQYF. The full variable domain, rest sourced from reference TRBV28 and TRBJ2-3, is DVKVTQSSRYLVKRTGEKVFLECVQDMDHENMFWYRQDPGLGLRLIYFSYDVKMKEKGDIPEGYSVSREKKERFSLILESASTNQTSMYLCASSLYSDTQYFGPGTRLTVL.

This clone was observed once. The chain joins TRBV29-1 to TRBJ2-1; the D gene is possibly TRBD2 (6 bases). CDR3 size: 15 residues. Trimming shortened V by 7 bases and J by 0 bases, and 16 bases separated the two germline ends. From germline, CDR1 is SQVTM and CDR2 ANQGSEA. CDR3 coding DNA: TGCAGCGCCCCGTTGGGGGGAAGCTCCTACAATGAGCAGTTCTTC. This sequence encodes CSAPLGGSSYNEQFF.

The rearrangement links TRBV5-1 to TRBJ2-3; 9 nucleotides line up with TRBD2. The junction had 8 bases not matched to a gene; V was cut back by 5 bases and J by 4 bases. Germline V gene data show CDR1 as SGHRS and CDR2 as YFSETQ. The CDR3 runs 15 residues. CDR3 sequence reads: CASSNPAGGSDTQYF. For the CDR3, the DNA is TGCGCCAGCAGTAATCCAGCGGGGGGTTCAGATACGCAGTATTTT.

V gene TRBV4-3 combines with J gene TRBJ2-3, with TRBD2 matching 8 bases. The CDR3 length is 20 residues. With 0 bases clipped from V and 5 bases from J, the junction kept 19 bases outside the gene matches. Looked up from germline, CDR1 is LGHNA and CDR2 is YSLEER. The CDR3 DNA reads TGCGCCAGCAGCCAAGATTTTGTCGGGGGGGGATATAGAGGGGTAGATACGCAGTATTTT. This codes for CASSQDFVGGGYRGVDTQYF.

This clone has only one observation. The chain combines TRBV6-5 with TRBJ1-5; D is unresolved. The V end was cut by 6 bases, the J end by 0 bases, with 12 bases between. Germline V CDR1 and CDR2: MNHEY, SVGAGI. The CDR3 extends over 15 amino acids. CDR3 in DNA: TGTGCCAGCAGCGACGACTCTTATAGCAATCAGCCCCAGCATTTT. Amino acids: CASSDDSYSNQPQHF.

This chain uses TRBV4-2 with TRBJ1-3; tentatively, D is TRBD1 (5 bases). V was shortened by 0 bases and J by 4 bases, with 19 bases between the two germline ends. CDR3 length: 18 amino acids. Germline V lookup: CDR1 LGHNA, CDR2 YNFKEQ. CDR3 sequence reads: CASSQEMLAGLGGNTIYF. The CDR3 DNA follows: TGTGCCAGCAGCCAAGAAATGTTAGCAGGGCTGGGAGGAAACACCATATATTTT.

This clone showed up just a few times. The chain carries TRBV5-6 and TRBJ2-1, with 8 bases lining up with TRBD1. Losses at the gene ends were 0 bases for V and 7 bases for J; bases not matched to a gene: 9. The CDR3 is 16 residues long. Per germline, CDR1 SGHDT and CDR2 YYEEEE. This chain's CDR3 is CASSLGTGWGQNEQFF. The CDR3 nucleotides are TGTGCCAGCAGCTTGGGGACAGGGTGGGGGCAAAATGAGCAGTTCTTC. Full variable domain (rest looked up from reference TRBV5-6 and TRBJ2-1): DAGVTQSPTHLIKTRGQQVTLRCSPKSGHDTVSWYQQALGQGPQFIFQYYEEEERQRGNFPDRFSGHQFPNYSSELNVNALLLGDSALYLCASSLGTGWGQNEQFFGPGTRLTVL.

The chain has TRBV2 and TRBJ2-5; maybe TRBD1 (7 bases). The length of the CDR3 is 15 residues. Trimming shortened V by 3 bases and J by 5 bases, and 16 bases separated the two germline ends. Looked up from germline, CDR1 is SNHLY and CDR2 is FYNNEI. The CDR3 DNA sequence: TGTGCCAGCAGTGAGAGGGCAGGGGGGACGGAGACCCAGTACTTC. Protein product: CASSERAGGTETQYF.

This chain connects TRBV6-5 to TRBJ2-2; TRBD2 matches at 13 bases. V lost 9 bases and J lost 1; bases outside the gene matches: 2. CDR3 size: 15 residues. CDR1 is MNHEY, CDR2 SVGAGI, per germline. In DNA form, the CDR3 reads TGTGCCAGTAGACTAGCGGGGGGGAACACCGGGGAGCTGTTTTTT. This encodes CASRLAGGNTGELFF.

This clone was detected only once. The rearrangement links TRBV28 to TRBJ1-1; D uncertain. This CDR3 region has 11 residues. The germline CDR1 and CDR2 sequences are MDHEN and SYDVKM. V lost 2 bases, J lost 10 bases, and 8 bases lay in between. The CDR3 DNA sequence: TGTGCCAGCAGTTTAACTCGGAGAGCTTTCTTT. Translating gives CASSLTRRAFF.

The gene calls are TRBV19 and TRBJ2-1, with D possibly TRBD2 on 5 matching bases. Germline lookup yields CDR1 LNHDA and CDR2 SQIVND (reference sequence). Deletions cut 5 bases from V and 6 bases from J, with 11 bases between. This CDR3 contains 13 residues. CDR3 in DNA: TGTGCCAGTAGTGGTGTGAGCGGCAATGAGCAGTTCTTC. This gives the protein CASSGVSGNEQFF.

The chain uses TRBV29-1 and TRBJ2-7, with 7 bases matching TRBD1. The CDR3 is made up of 14 amino acids. Germline V gene sequence: CDR1 SQVTM, CDR2 ANQGSEA. V shed 2 bases, J shed 3 bases, and the junction held 7 bases outside the gene matches. CDR3 sequence: CSVESGGFGYEQYF. CDR3 in DNA: TGCAGCGTTGAATCAGGGGGTTTCGGCTACGAGCAGTACTTC.

This clone was counted a single time. This chain connects TRBV7-8 to TRBJ2-1, with 8 bases that match TRBD2. V lost 2 bases to trimming and J lost 5 bases; unmatched junction nucleotides: 5. The CDR3 runs to 15 residues. Germline loops: CDR1 SGHVS, CDR2 FQNEAQ. The CDR3 here is CASSLRAGGNNEQFF. Written as DNA, the CDR3 is TGTGCCAGCAGCTTACGCGCGGGGGGCAACAATGAGCAGTTCTTC.

This clone was detected once. This chain uses TRBV28 with TRBJ1-2; D may be TRBD1 (6 bases). Looked up from germline, CDR1 is MDHEN and CDR2 is SYDVKM. Deletions cut 4 bases from V and 5 bases from J, with 11 bases between. The CDR3 runs 13 residues. The chain's CDR3 is CASSSTGPYGYTF. The CDR3 nucleotides read TGTGCCAGCAGTTCGACAGGCCCTTATGGCTACACCTTC.

The rearrangement joins TRBV18 to TRBJ2-6; D uncertain. This CDR3 has 16 amino acids. V shed 0 bases and J shed 0 bases, with 6 bases lying between them. CDR1 KGHSH and CDR2 LQKENI come from the germline V gene. CDR3 protein: CASSPPYGSGANVLTF. The CDR3 DNA reads as TGTGCCAGCTCACCACCCTACGGCTCTGGGGCCAACGTCCTGACTTTC.

This rearrangement joins TRBV6-5 to TRBJ2-3; D is undetermined. Germline V gene sequence: CDR1 MNHEY, CDR2 SVGAGI. The CDR3 has 13 residues. With 6 bases removed from V and 3 bases from J, the gap between germline ends came to 10 bases. CDR3 in amino acids: CASRMSRTDTQYF. The CDR3 DNA follows: TGTGCCAGCAGAATGTCTCGGACAGATACGCAGTATTTT.

This clone was found once. J is TRBJ1-5 and V is TRBV2; TRBD1 agrees at 7 bases. The trim removed 7 bases at V and 3 bases at J, leaving 6 bases unmatched. The length of the CDR3 is 14 residues. CDR1 is SNHLY and CDR2 is FYNNEI in the germline V gene. CDR3 loop: CASNRQGHNQPQHF. The CDR3 DNA reads TGTGCCAGCAACCGACAGGGTCACAATCAGCCCCAGCATTTT. Full variable domain (remainder filled in from reference TRBV2 and TRBJ1-5): EPEVTQTPSHQVTQMGQEVILRCVPISNHLYFYWYRQILGQKVEFLVSFYNNEISEKSEIFDDQFSVERPDGSNFTLKIRSTKLEDSAMYFCASNRQGHNQPQHFGDGTRLSIL.

In this sample, this clone turned up once. The V gene is TRBV19, the J gene TRBJ2-4; 11 bases are a match to TRBD1. The CDR3 has 16 residues. Germline V gives CDR1 LNHDA, CDR2 SQIVND (reference sequence). V gave up 4 bases and J gave up 5 bases; unmatched junction bases: 7. The DNA of the CDR3 is TGTGCCAGTAGTACTTGGACAGGGGGCGCGGAAAACATTCAGTACTTC. Encoded protein: CASSTWTGGAENIQYF.